This T cell receptor beta chain is from a study of CD8 T cells in ankylosing spondylitis. Making use of molecular barcodes, quantitative 5'-RACE generated TCR beta libraries. Each CDR3 protein is one row after TCRdb ran MiXCR on the 5' RACE reads. Of about 220,000 distinct CDR3 sequences in the sample, 10% are singletons; the top ten hold 20% to 25%. The study, taken as a whole, reports: The study looked at matched synovial fluid samples from ankylosing spondylitis patients. Disease-linked clones were reported to be significantly enriched there. A motif of several highly homologous TCR beta variants was seen as apparently characteristic of ankylosing spondylitis blood. Earlier authors reported some of these motif variants in reactive arthritis synovial fluid and blood.

This clonotype was seen ten or more times. Its matching antigen is unknown. V lost 5 bases, J lost 7 bases, and 11 bases lay in between. CDR3 length: 13 amino acids. The germline V gene encodes CDR1 LNHNV and CDR2 YYDKDF (reference sequence). This TCR derives from a male donor with ankylosing spondylitis or in good health (not recorded which). The material sequenced was blood, either unsorted or a sorted T cell fraction (not recorded which). This chain uses TRBV15 with TRBJ1-4; D gene unclear. CDR3 coding DNA: TGTGCCACCAGCCCCCGACGTGGTGAAAAACTGTTTTTT. This codes for CATSPRRGEKLFF.